The 12 T cell receptor beta chains given below trace back to one sample, sequenced in a study of T cells in localized non-small cell lung cancer. Assay used: immunoSEQ multiplex PCR; TCRdb lists only in-frame clones, some missing. The table has 70,000 to 75,000 clones, 84% seen once; the top ten hold 1.3%. This material consisted of peripheral blood, taken before any cancer treatment. The receptors were gathered from a female donor over 55 with stage I lung adenocarcinoma.

In its sample, this clone was seen a few times. The genes are TRBV9 and TRBJ1-4; no definite D call. Germline CDR1 and CDR2: SGDLS and YYNGEE. CDR3 length: 14 residues. V gave up 1 base and J gave up 8 bases, with 12 bases separating them. For the CDR3, the DNA is TGTGCCAGCAGCGTACCAGGTGCCGGGGAAAAACTGTTTTTT. Its protein product is CASSVPGAGEKLFF.

The chain recombines TRBV11-2 with TRBJ1-2; 8 bases are a match to TRBD1. The CDR3 runs to 14 residues. The V gene end was trimmed by 2 bases and the J gene end by 8 bases; junction bases not matched to a gene: 7. Germline loops: CDR1 SGHAT, CDR2 FQNNGV. In DNA, the CDR3 is TGTGCCAGCAGCTTAACAGGACAGGGCGGCGGCTACACCTTC. As protein: CASSLTGQGGGYTF.

This clone was found once. This chain joins TRBV6-4 and TRBJ2-3; 12 bases map to TRBD2. The ends lost 3 bases at V and 6 bases at J; junction bases unmatched: 4. Per germline, CDR1 MRHNA and CDR2 SNTAGT. This CDR3 has 15 amino acids. The CDR3 is CASSDTSGGTDTQYF. CDR3 nucleotide sequence: TGTGCCAGCAGTGATACTAGCGGGGGGACTGATACGCAGTATTTT.

The rearrangement joins TRBV7-9 to TRBJ1-4; TRBD1 is a possible D gene (6 bases). The CDR3 extends over 14 amino acids. Trimming removed 3 bases from V and 8 bases from J, with 13 bases in between. The germline gives CDR1 SEHNR, CDR2 FQNEAQ (reference sequence). In DNA, the CDR3 is TGTGCCAGCAGCTTGACAGGCGTGGAGGAAAAACTGTTTTTT. It is translated as CASSLTGVEEKLFF.

CDR3 sequence (DNA): TGTGCCAGCAGCCATGGTGGGGTGGTAGATACGCAGTATTTT. Its translation: CASSHGGVVDTQYF. The chain links TRBV7-9 to TRBJ2-3, with D uncertain. The CDR3 sequence is 14 residues long. With 5 bases removed from V and 5 bases from J, the gap between germline ends came to 14 bases. Germline V CDR1 and CDR2: SEHNR, FQNEAQ (reference sequence).

The rearrangement uses TRBV11-2 and TRBJ2-2; the D gene is possibly TRBD2 (5 bases). Germline loops: CDR1 SGHAT, CDR2 FQNNGV. The CDR3 is 14 residues long. Trimming cost V 10 bases and J 5 bases, with 17 bases left between them. CDR3 sequence (DNA): TGTGCCAACGAAGGCGTCCCGGGGACCGGGGAGCTGTTTTTT. This gives the protein CANEGVPGTGELFF.

The chain uses TRBV4-3 and TRBJ2-7; 9 nucleotides match TRBD2. The CDR3 consists of 16 residues. Germline CDR1 and CDR2: LGHNA and YSLEER. The trim removed 0 bases at V and 2 bases at J, leaving 5 bases unmatched. This chain's CDR3 is CASSQESSGNAYEQYF. CDR3 bases: TGCGCCAGCAGCCAAGAATCTAGCGGGAACGCCTACGAGCAGTACTTC.

There are a few counts of this clone. The CDR3 coding sequence is TGCGCCAGCAGCCAAGTGCCGGGGGATGAAAAACTGTTTTTT. Its translation: CASSQVPGDEKLFF. J is TRBJ1-4 and V is TRBV4-1; D is possibly TRBD1 (5 bases). The CDR3 has 14 amino acids. Germline loops: CDR1 MGHRA, CDR2 YSYEKL. Trimming cost V 1 base and J 6 bases, with 9 bases left between them.

The chain recombines TRBV7-8 with TRBJ2-2; tentatively, D is TRBD2 (5 bases). Trimming shortened V by 2 bases and J by 2 bases, and 6 bases separated the two germline ends. The germline V gene encodes CDR1 SGHVS and CDR2 FQNEAQ. The CDR3 runs 14 residues. In nucleotides, the CDR3 is TGTGCCAGCAGCTTAAGCGGAAACACCGGGGAGCTGTTTTTT. It translates to CASSLSGNTGELFF. Filled out from reference TRBV7-8 and TRBJ2-2, the complete variable domain reads GAGVSQSPRYKVAKRGQDVALRCDPISGHVSLFWYQQALGQGPEFLTYFQNEAQLDKSGLPSDRFFAERPEGSVSTLKIQRTQQEDSAVYLCASSLSGNTGELFFGEGSRLTVL.

This clone came up once. This rearrangement joins TRBV7-6 to TRBJ2-5; TRBD2 agrees at 8 bases. CDR1 is SGHVS, CDR2 FNYEAQ, per germline. CDR3 length equals 14 residues. Trimming at V came to 7 bases and at J to 5 bases, leaving 9 bases not matched to a gene. CDR3 coding DNA: TGTGCCAGCACCCTGAGCGGGGGTGAGGAGACCCAGTACTTC. As protein: CASTLSGGEETQYF.

The chain joins TRBV7-2 to TRBJ2-2, with no clear D. Trimming shortened V by 1 base and J by 6 bases, and 6 bases separated the two germline ends. The CDR3 contains 13 residues. Germline V gene lookup returns CDR1 SGHTA and CDR2 FQGNSA. CDR3 amino acids: CASSLVGSGELFF. In DNA, the CDR3 is TGTGCCAGCAGCTTAGTGGGGTCCGGGGAGCTGTTTTTT. The whole variable domain, remainder taken from reference TRBV7-2 and TRBJ2-2, is GAGVSQSPSNKVTEKGKDVELRCDPISGHTALYWYRQSLGQGLEFLIYFQGNSAPDKSGLPSDRFSAERTGGSVSTLTIQRTQQEDSAVYLCASSLVGSGELFFGEGSRLTVL.

The chain is built from TRBV11-2 and TRBJ2-1, with D uncertain. The ends were cut back, 4 bases at V and 7 bases at J, with 8 bases in the middle. The CDR3 is 12 residues long. Germline V gene lookup returns CDR1 SGHAT and CDR2 FQNNGV. This CDR3 reads CASSSGFNEQFF. The CDR3 bases are TGTGCCAGCAGCTCCGGTTTTAATGAGCAGTTCTTC.